A selection of T cell receptor beta chains follows, all from one sample in a study of metastatic and nonmetastatic thyroid tumors. TCRdb recomputed clones from the PCR reads via MiXCR. The table lists about 30,000 clones, 25% of them singletons. The sample consisted of blood. The receptors derive from a female donor with papillary thyroid cancer or a benign thyroid nodule (not recorded which). Some clones in this sample may be carry-over from other donors' samples. Both conserved end residues are part of each CDR3.

TRBJ1-3 TRBV5-5 CASSFGGTGNTIYF
TRBJ2-7 TRBV2 CASSRPEGYEQYF
TRBJ2-5 TRBV12-3/TRBV12-4 CASSRQETQYF
TRBJ1-1 TRBV6-1 CASSLGQGAENTEAFF
TRBJ2-5 TRBV27 CASSSLGKEREETQYF
TRBJ2-7 TRBV4-1 CASSQDVSGGYEQYF
TRBJ1-2 TRBV30 CACSPYGYTF
TRBJ2-7 TRBV5-1 CASSIHSVSYEQYF
TRBJ1-2 TRBV10-3 CAISESMGQGYSSYTF
TRBJ1-1 TRBV4-1 CASSRQGDTEAFF
TRBJ1-2 TRBV20-1 CSAREGVSWGYTF
TRBJ2-7 TRBV4-2 CASSQEETGNSYEQYF
TRBJ2-6 TRBV18 CASSGGSGANVLTF
TRBJ2-5 TRBV28 CASSLAPRGGTQYF
TRBJ1-3 TRBV7-6 CASSLQGPYSGNTIYF
TRBJ2-1 TRBV4-1 CASSPQNGEQFF
TRBJ2-5 TRBV27 CASSSGTGGVETQYF
TRBJ2-7 TRBV27 CATQGRGMVEQYF
TRBJ1-1 TRBV4-3 CASSQDWGWGGTEAFF
TRBJ2-1 TRBV11-1 CASKNRGVDNEQFF
TRBJ1-6 TRBV6-1 CASSPRAGVTGSPLHF
TRBJ1-5 TRBV20-1 CSARPLTFWGIQPQHF
TRBJ1-2 TRBV7-9 CASSHGTTTNYGYTF
TRBJ1-2 TRBV20-1 CSARGRGQGYGYTF
TRBJ1-1 TRBV6-6 CASSYGWENTEAFF
TRBJ2-3 TRBV30 CAWSVGDTQYF
TRBJ2-7 TRBV20-1 CSARGPGGEQYF
TRBJ1-5 TRBV20-1 CSARAARESPQHF
TRBJ2-5 TRBV5-4 CASSFAGGETQYF
TRBJ2-7 TRBV29-1 CSIGQNSYEQYF
TRBJ2-1 TRBV7-2 CASSFGRNNEQFF
TRBJ2-1 TRBV6-2/TRBV6-3 CASSPLAGDFSSYNEQFF
TRBJ2-5 TRBV28 CASGPSHRGYQETQYF
TRBJ1-5 TRBV5-6 CASSLSDSMGNQPQHF
TRBJ1-5 TRBV2 CASSTTGGQPQHF
TRBJ2-5 TRBV6-6 CASSYSDKAETQYF
TRBJ2-1 TRBV28 CASSLLGVVVSEQFF
TRBJ2-5 TRBV5-5 CASSSSRTKQETQYF
TRBJ1-4 TRBV11-2 CASSSPGTARRNEKLFF
TRBJ1-2 TRBV19 CASSIAGRDPGYTF
TRBJ2-7 TRBV18 CASSPWTLSYGYEQYF